The 9 T cell receptor beta chains presented below share a single source sample, sequenced in a study of neurological immune-mediated disorders. TCRdb redid the calling of the 5' RACE reads with MiXCR, one entry per CDR3 protein. The data show more than 20,000 distinct CDR3 sequences, about 2.5% seen once. Sequenced: PBMCs. These receptors were obtained from a woman aged 45-60 years with multiple sclerosis.

This clonotype was seen repeatedly, ten times or more. The rearrangement joins TRBV5-1 to TRBJ2-5; D may be TRBD1 (6 bases). Germline CDR1 is SGHRS and CDR2 is YFSETQ. This CDR3 comprises 14 residues. V lost 2 bases, J lost 2 bases, and 10 bases lay in between. The CDR3 coding sequence is TGCGCCAGCAGCTTATATCAGGGGCAAGAGACCCAGTACTTC. Protein sequence: CASSLYQGQETQYF.

This clonotype came up many times. This chain connects TRBV20-1 to TRBJ2-5; D possibly corresponds to TRBD2 (6 bases). Germline assignment: CDR1 DFQATT and CDR2 SNEGSKA (reference sequence). The V end lost 3 bases, the J end lost 5 bases, and 16 bases lay between the germline ends. This CDR3 comprises 14 residues. CDR3 residues: CSARGTGPRETQYF. CDR3 nucleotide sequence: TGCAGTGCTAGGGGGACTGGCCCCAGGGAGACCCAGTACTTC.

This clonotype has at least ten counts. The chain carries TRBV27 and TRBJ2-1, with D unclear. CDR3 length: 11 amino acids. From germline, CDR1 is MNHEY and CDR2 SMNVEV (reference sequence). The V end lost 6 bases, the J end lost 2 bases, and 2 bases lay between the germline ends. The CDR3 here is CASRTYNEQFF. CDR3 coding DNA: TGTGCCAGCAGAACCTACAATGAGCAGTTCTTC.

Ten or more counts support this clonotype. The chain joins TRBV20-1 to TRBJ2-1, with TRBD2 matching 14 bases. CDR1 and CDR2 from the germline V gene are DFQATT and SNEGSKA (reference sequence). The CDR3 is 15 amino acids. V dropped 5 bases and J dropped 9; count of bases not matched to a gene: 9. CDR3 bases: TGCAGTGCTTTTCGACTAGCGGGGGGGAAAGTTGAGCAGTTCTTC. Protein product: CSAFRLAGGKVEQFF.

The sample holds many counts of this clonotype. The rearrangement joins TRBV6-6 to TRBJ2-1, with a possible D match to TRBD2 (6 bases). Trimming shortened V by 5 bases and J by 3 bases, and 14 bases separated the two germline ends. Germline V lookup: CDR1 MNHNY, CDR2 SVGAGI (reference sequence). This CDR3 has 15 amino acids. The CDR3 loop reads CASSKGLDLYNEQFF. The DNA of the CDR3 is TGTGCCAGCAGTAAGGGACTCGATCTCTACAATGAGCAGTTCTTC.

On this clonotype itself: The germline gene is not matched at one end of the junction; a read error may be the cause. The chain links TRBV7-3 to TRBJ2-1; 10 nucleotides agree with TRBD1. In germline, CDR1 is SGHTA, CDR2 FQGTGA. The CDR3 length is 16 residues. CDR3 amino acids: CASSLTGTGAFDEQFF. CDR3 DNA: TGTGCCAGCAGCCTAACCGGGACAGGGGCTTTCGATGAGCAGTTCTTC.

This clonotype has at least ten counts. This rearrangement joins TRBV6-5 to TRBJ2-5; maybe TRBD1 (6 bases). V lost 6 bases and J lost 1, with 9 bases in between. The CDR3 is made up of 13 amino acids. Germline V gene data show CDR1 as MNHEY and CDR2 as SVGAGI. The CDR3 sequence: CASRRDIQETQYF. The CDR3 DNA follows: TGTGCCAGCAGGAGGGACATCCAAGAGACCCAGTACTTC.

There are many counts of this clonotype. The chain carries TRBV28 and TRBJ1-6, with TRBD1 matching over 11 bases. With 3 bases clipped from V and 4 bases from J, the junction kept 8 bases outside the gene matches. Per the germline V gene, CDR1 is MDHEN and CDR2 is SYDVKM. The length of the CDR3 is 18 residues. CDR3 bases: TGTGCCAGCAGTTTCGGACAGGGGGCACTGAATTATAATTCACCCCTCCACTTT. Translated, it gives CASSFGQGALNYNSPLHF.

This clonotype was seen repeatedly, ten times or more. The chain uses TRBV29-1 and TRBJ2-7, with TRBD1 matching over 9 bases. The germline V gene encodes CDR1 SQVTM and CDR2 ANQGSEA. The J segment lost 4 bases and the V segment lost 3 bases, leaving 1 base of the junction unmatched. The CDR3 contains 12 residues. The CDR3 is CSVDGTGYEQYF. As DNA, the CDR3 is TGCAGCGTTGACGGGACAGGGTACGAGCAGTACTTC.